This T cell receptor beta chain was documented in a study of T cells in Graves' hyperthyroidism and ophthalmopathy. Per the germline V gene, CDR1 is ENHRY and CDR2 is SYGVKD. This CDR3 region has 13 residues. Trimming shortened V by 8 bases and J by 8 bases, and 13 bases separated the two germline ends. In the case of this clonotype: As yet, its antigen is unknown.

Findings and caveats of the study: A model using 13 V-J features told ophthalmopathy apart from stable hyperthyroidism.

From RNA transcripts, TCR beta CDR3 regions were amplified. First-round RT-PCR with HTBI primers amplified the TCR CDR3 region. In TCRdb, the multiplex PCR reads were re-called with MiXCR into one record per CDR3 protein. The sample has a few hundred thousand distinct CDR3 sequences, 13% seen once. Together with thyroid ultrasound, orbital computed tomography, serum thyroxine and TRAb, clinical symptoms were used for diagnoses. PBMCs stemmed from around 9.3 ml fresh peripheral blood. The sequence derives from a young man with Graves' hyperthyroidism that later progressed to Graves' ophthalmopathy. The sample taken for sequencing was blood. This rearrangement joins TRBV10-3 to TRBJ1-6, with a weak D call TRBD1 (6 bases). The CDR3 loop is CAIRGLEDSPLHF. CDR3 DNA: TGTGCCATCCGGGGGCTAGAAGATTCACCCCTCCACTTT.